This T cell receptor beta chain comes out of a study of OX40 agonist ivuxolimab in advanced cancers. Assay used: immunoSEQ multiplex PCR; TCRdb lists only in-frame clones, some missing. The sample includes approximately 81,000 clones, 70% to 90% of them seen just once. This clone was recorded only once. Researchers took blood at baseline, on cycle 4 day 1, and on cycle 7 day 1. The CDR3 spans 14 residues. Per germline, CDR1 LNHDA and CDR2 SQIVND (reference sequence). The source was CD4+ or CD8+ T cells sorted from blood, collected in a trial of the OX40 agonist ivuxolimab. The source is an adult with an advanced solid tumor such as melanoma, head and neck, liver or kidney cancer. The chain links TRBV19 to TRBJ1-5; the match to TRBD1 covers 10 bases. CDR3 loop: CSTRGTGEGQPQHF. CDR3 bases: TGTTCCACCCGGGGGACAGGGGAGGGTCAGCCCCAGCATTTT. Complete variable domain (other parts from reference TRBV19 and TRBJ1-5): DGGITQSPKYLFRKEGQNVTLSCEQNLNHDAMYWYRQDPGQGLRLIYYSQIVNDFQKGDIAEGYSVSREKKESFPLTVTSAQKNPTAFYLCSTRGTGEGQPQHFGDGTRLSIL.